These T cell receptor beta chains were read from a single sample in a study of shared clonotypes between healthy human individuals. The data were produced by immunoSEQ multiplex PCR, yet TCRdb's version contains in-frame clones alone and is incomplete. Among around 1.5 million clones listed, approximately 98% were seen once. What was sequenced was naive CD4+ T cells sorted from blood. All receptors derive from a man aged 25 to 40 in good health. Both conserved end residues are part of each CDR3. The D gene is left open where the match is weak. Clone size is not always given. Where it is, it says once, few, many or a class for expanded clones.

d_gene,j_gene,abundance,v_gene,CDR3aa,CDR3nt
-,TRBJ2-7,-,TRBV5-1,CASSLGAPYEQYF,TGCGCCAGCAGCTTGGGGGCCCCCTACGAGCAGTACTTC
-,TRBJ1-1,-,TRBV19,CASTSGYDTEAFF,TGTGCCAGTACATCGGGATACGACACTGAAGCTTTCTTT
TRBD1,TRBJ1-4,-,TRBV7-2,CASSSRGDRGPATNEKLFF,TGTGCCAGCAGCTCAAGAGGGGACAGGGGACCCGCAACTAATGAAAAACTGTTTTTT
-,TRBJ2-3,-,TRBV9,CASSVVSGPTDTQYF,TGTGCCAGCAGCGTAGTTAGCGGACCCACAGATACGCAGTATTTT
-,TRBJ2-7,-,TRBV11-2,CASSWTVYEQYF,TGTGCCAGCAGTTGGACGGTCTACGAGCAGTACTTC
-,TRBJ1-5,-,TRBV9,CASSVDGEAHQPQHF,TGTGCCAGCAGCGTAGACGGGGAAGCGCATCAGCCCCAGCATTTT
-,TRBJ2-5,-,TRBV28,CASSFPGQETQYF,TGTGCCAGCAGTTTCCCGGGACAAGAGACCCAGTACTTC
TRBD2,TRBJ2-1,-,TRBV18,CASSQLAGAYNEQFF,TGTGCCAGCTCCCAACTAGCGGGAGCCTACAATGAGCAGTTCTTC
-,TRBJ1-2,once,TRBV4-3,CASSQDFRGNYGYTF,TGCGCCAGCAGCCAAGATTTCCGGGGCAACTATGGCTACACCTTC
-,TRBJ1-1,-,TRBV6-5,CASSPRGPNTEAFF,TGTGCCAGCAGTCCTCGGGGGCCGAACACTGAAGCTTTCTTT
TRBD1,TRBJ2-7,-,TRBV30,CAWSVRPGQGGFYEQYF,TGTGCCTGGAGTGTACGCCCCGGACAGGGTGGGTTCTACGAGCAGTACTTC
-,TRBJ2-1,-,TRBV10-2,CASSRGRSLRVEQFF,TGCGCCAGCAGTAGGGGGAGGTCTCTTCGAGTGGAGCAGTTCTTC
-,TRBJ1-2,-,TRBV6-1,CAVGRGSGYGYTF,TGTGCCGTTGGGAGGGGATCAGGGTATGGCTACACCTTC
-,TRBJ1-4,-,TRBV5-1,CASSLLGSNEKLFF,TGCGCCAGCAGCTTGTTGGGCTCTAATGAAAAACTGTTTTTT
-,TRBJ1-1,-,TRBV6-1,CASIAATNTEAFF,TGTGCCAGCATTGCAGCAACGAACACTGAAGCTTTCTTT
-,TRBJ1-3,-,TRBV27,CASNRIGDTIYF,TGTGCCAGCAATCGGATCGGGGACACCATATATTTT
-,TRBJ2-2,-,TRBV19,CASSIDRNTGELFF,TGTGCCAGTAGTATTGACAGAAACACCGGGGAGCTGTTTTTT
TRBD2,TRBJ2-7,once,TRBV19,CASSFSGSSYEQYF,TGTGCCAGTAGTTTTAGCGGGAGCTCCTACGAGCAGTACTTC
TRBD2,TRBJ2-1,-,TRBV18,CASSPGLAGAPPYNEQFF,TGTGCCAGCTCACCCGGGCTAGCGGGAGCCCCCCCCTACAATGAGCAGTTCTTC
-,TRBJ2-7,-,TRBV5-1,CASSLVAGQRYEQYF,TGCGCCAGCAGCTTGGTCGCCGGGCAGCGGTACGAGCAGTACTTC
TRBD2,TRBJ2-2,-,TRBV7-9,CVSSGAGNTGELFF,TGTGTCAGCAGCGGGGCAGGAAACACCGGGGAGCTGTTTTTT
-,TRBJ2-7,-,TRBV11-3,CASSLLPGGEQYF,TGTGCCAGCAGCTTATTGCCTGGGGGCGAGCAGTACTTC
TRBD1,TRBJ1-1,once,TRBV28,CASSLGQGARTAAFF,TGTGCCAGCAGTTTAGGACAGGGGGCGCGGACTGCAGCTTTCTTT
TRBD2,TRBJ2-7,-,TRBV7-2,CASSLGLAGDEQYF,TGTGCCAGCAGCCTGGGACTAGCGGGAGACGAGCAGTACTTC
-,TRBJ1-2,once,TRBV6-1,CASSRQALYGYTF,TGTGCCAGCAGTAGACAAGCACTCTATGGCTACACCTTC
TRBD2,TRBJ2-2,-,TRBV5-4,CASSPGTSGRAAGELFF,TGTGCCAGCAGCCCAGGGACTAGCGGGAGGGCCGCCGGGGAGCTGTTTTTT
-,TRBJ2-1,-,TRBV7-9,CASSLALASGTYNEQFF,TGTGCCAGCAGCTTAGCCCTAGCCTCCGGGACTTACAATGAGCAGTTCTTC
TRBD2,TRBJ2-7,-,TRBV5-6,CASSRRLAGGNEQYF,TGTGCCAGCAGCCGTCGGTTAGCGGGAGGAAACGAGCAGTACTTC
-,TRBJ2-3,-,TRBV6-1,CASSQNTDTQYF,TGTGCCAGCAGTCAGAACACAGATACGCAGTATTTT
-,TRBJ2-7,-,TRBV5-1,CASSGAGGSYEQYF,TGCGCCAGCAGCGGGGCCGGGGGCAGCTACGAGCAGTACTTC
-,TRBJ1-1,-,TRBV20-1,CSARDDTEAFF,TGCAGTGCTAGAGACGACACTGAAGCTTTCTTT
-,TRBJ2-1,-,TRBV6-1,CASSAWSQGRGNEQFF,TGTGCCAGCAGTGCATGGAGTCAGGGAAGGGGGAATGAGCAGTTCTTC
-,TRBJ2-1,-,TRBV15,CATSRDSSPGRFEQFF,TGTGCCACCAGCAGAGATAGCTCGCCTGGCAGGTTTGAGCAGTTCTTC
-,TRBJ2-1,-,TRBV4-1,CASSQVGQRRASEASYNEQFF,TGCGCCAGCAGCCAAGTGGGTCAACGACGAGCTTCGGAGGCCTCCTACAATGAGCAGTTCTTC
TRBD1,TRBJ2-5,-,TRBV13,CASSFRQGGQETQYF,TGTGCCAGCAGCTTCCGACAGGGGGGCCAAGAGACCCAGTACTTC